Below are 15 T cell receptor beta chains sequenced from a single sample in a study of response to subunit inactivated influenza vaccine. MiXCR, run by TCRdb on the RT-PCR reads, gives a single entry per CDR3 protein. The table shows hundreds of thousands of distinct CDR3 sequences, with 9.5% to 13% occurring only once. Material: PBMCs from blood, obtained more than 35 days after vaccination. These receptors were taken from a man aged 45 to 65 who received an inactivated influenza vaccine.

This clonotype was counted ten times or more. The genes are TRBV20-1 and TRBJ2-1; 8 positions match TRBD2. V lost 2 bases and J lost 5; bases outside the gene matches: 8. CDR3 length: 15 amino acids. Germline V gives CDR1 DFQATT, CDR2 SNEGSKA (reference sequence). CDR3 nucleotide sequence: TGCAGTGCTAGAAGGCAAGTAGCGGGACACAATGAGCAGTTCTTC. This codes for CSARRQVAGHNEQFF.

This chain connects TRBV12-3 or TRBV12-4 to TRBJ1-1; no clear D. There are 14 residues in the CDR3. Between the trimmed V and J ends, which lost 3 bases and 0 bases, there was a span of 8 bases. Here the CDR3 reads CASSLSEMNTEAFF. As DNA, the CDR3 is TGTGCCAGCAGTTTGAGTGAAATGAACACTGAAGCTTTCTTT.

The V gene is TRBV12-3 or TRBV12-4, the J gene TRBJ2-7; the match to TRBD1 covers 10 bases. The CDR3 consists of 14 residues. The ends lost 5 bases at V and 5 bases at J; junction bases unmatched: 6. As DNA, the CDR3 is TGTGCCAGCAGTCCCGGGACAGGGGCGGACGAGCAGTACTTC. Protein: CASSPGTGADEQYF.

The sample holds a few counts of this clonotype. This sequence joins TRBV5-1 and TRBJ1-2; perhaps TRBD1 as D (5 bases). Looked up from germline, CDR1 is SGHRS and CDR2 is YFSETQ. Deletions cut 1 base from V and 6 bases from J, with 13 bases between. The CDR3 spans 14 residues. The CDR3, as DNA: TGCGCCAGCAGCTTGTCGCGGGGGAACGATGGCTACACCTTC. Translated, it gives CASSLSRGNDGYTF.

The chain carries TRBV27 and TRBJ2-6; 7 positions agree with TRBD1. The germline CDR1 and CDR2 sequences are MNHEY and SMNVEV (reference sequence). Trimming removed 6 bases from V and 2 bases from J; junction bases left unmatched: 4. The CDR3 has 15 residues. The CDR3 nucleotides read TGTGCCAGCAGCCACGACAGGGCTGGGGCCAACGTCCTGACTTTC. It specifies CASSHDRAGANVLTF.

The chain couples TRBV6-2 or TRBV6-3 to TRBJ2-1, with 9 bases lining up with TRBD2. The germline V gene encodes CDR1 MNHEY and CDR2 SVGEGT. The CDR3 sequence is 18 residues long. V shed 0 bases, J shed 6 bases, and the junction held 12 bases outside the gene matches. The CDR3 DNA follows: TGTGCCAGCAGTTACTCAGCGCGGGGGGGCCAGCAATTCAATGAGCAGTTCTTC. Amino acid sequence: CASSYSARGGQQFNEQFF.

This clonotype was seen more than once but under ten times. The V call is TRBV7-6, the J call TRBJ2-7; 11 positions match TRBD2. The germline CDR1 and CDR2 sequences are SGHVS and FNYEAQ. This CDR3 contains 13 residues. J gave up 6 bases and V 5 bases, and 3 bases lay outside the gene matches. CDR3 sequence (DNA): TGTGCCAGCAGCGCGGGACTAGCGGCCGAGCAGTACTTC. Residues: CASSAGLAAEQYF.

This clonotype was recorded many times. DNA of the CDR3: TGCGCCAGCAGCCACCCCGGACTAGCGGGAGCTTATGAGCAGTTCTTC. Its translation: CASSHPGLAGAYEQFF. The gene calls are TRBV5-1 and TRBJ2-1; 13 bases map to TRBD2. The germline V gene encodes CDR1 SGHRS and CDR2 YFSETQ. J lost 8 bases, V lost 4 bases, and 9 bases had no gene match. This CDR3 is built from 16 residues. Combining the CDR3 with reference TRBV5-1 and TRBJ2-1 gives the whole variable domain KAGVTQTPRYLIKTRGQQVTLSCSPISGHRSVSWYQQTPGQGLQFLFEYFSETQRNKGNFPGRFSGRQFSNSRSEMNVSTLELGDSALYLCASSHPGLAGAYEQFFGPGTRLTVL.

Comment on this clonotype: A much larger clone is a single base away; this may be a read error. CDR3 nucleotide sequence: TGCAGCGTTGAAGAGTCAGGGGGTACAGATACGCATTATTTT. Its protein is CSVEESGGTDTHYF. The gene calls are TRBV29-1 and TRBJ2-3; 7 bases are shared with TRBD1. There are 14 residues in the CDR3. Germline values: CDR1 SQVTM, CDR2 ANQGSEA.

V usage is TRBV7-9 and J usage is TRBJ1-2; no reliable D call. The V and J ends lost 7 bases and 6 bases respectively, with 9 bases between them. CDR1 is SEHNR, CDR2 FQNEAQ, per germline (reference sequence). This CDR3 contains 11 residues. The CDR3 region has the DNA TGTGCCAGCAAAATGGCTCATGGCTACACCTTC. Amino acid sequence: CASKMAHGYTF.

This clonotype was recorded many times. The chain recombines TRBV20-1 with TRBJ2-5; D unresolved. CDR1 DFQATT and CDR2 SNEGSKA come from the germline V gene (reference sequence). V lost 6 bases to trimming and J lost 4 bases, with 18 bases between them. The CDR3 sequence is 14 residues long. Here the CDR3 DNA reads TGCAGTGCGGAAGGGCTCGGCCGGGTAGAGACCCAGTACTTC. Protein sequence: CSAEGLGRVETQYF.

This clonotype turned up a few times. This chain uses TRBV5-1 with TRBJ1-1; 7 positions match TRBD1. Germline V gene lookup returns CDR1 SGHRS and CDR2 YFSETQ. This CDR3 comprises 15 residues. J lost 7 bases, V lost 2 bases, and 11 bases had no gene match. CDR3 in DNA: TGCGCCAGCAGCTTACACAGGGGTGGCGGCGGTGAAGCTTTCTTT. Amino acids: CASSLHRGGGGEAFF.

This clonotype has only a few counts. The chain uses TRBV28 and TRBJ2-7, with D unclear. The CDR3 is made up of 13 amino acids. Per germline, CDR1 MDHEN and CDR2 SYDVKM. Trimming cost V 5 bases and J 3 bases, with 11 bases left between them. CDR3 amino acids: CASSIGSNYEQYF. The DNA for the CDR3 is TGTGCCAGCAGTATTGGGTCTAACTACGAGCAGTACTTC.

This clonotype was detected only once. This may be a read error, as it is one base from a much larger clone. The CDR3 nucleotides read TGTGCCAGCCGACTAGCGGGGGGGCCGAGTGAGCAGTTCTTC. Encoded protein: CASRLAGGPSEQFF. The chain carries TRBV12-3 or TRBV12-4 and TRBJ2-1, with 14 bases fitting TRBD2. V lost 8 bases, J lost 9 bases, and 6 bases stayed unmatched. This CDR3 comprises 14 residues.

The chain links TRBV6-5 to TRBJ1-2; D is perhaps TRBD1 (5 bases). Germline assignment: CDR1 MNHEY and CDR2 SVGAGI. This CDR3 is 16 amino acids long. Trimming shortened V by 2 bases and J by 2 bases, and 15 bases separated the two germline ends. The DNA of the CDR3 is TGTGCCAGCAGTTACACCGGGGGGAGGGAGAACTATGGCTACACCTTC. It yields the protein CASSYTGGRENYGYTF.